The rows below give T cell receptor beta chains drawn from one sample of a study of spatial heterogeneity in lung cancer. TCRdb reprocessed the 5' RACE reads with MiXCR, giving one entry per CDR3 protein. This sample has 15,000 or so distinct CDR3 sequences, with about 14% found just once. Source: PBMCs, taken at surgery. These receptors all stem from a male donor with early-stage non-small cell lung cancer. CDR3s include the opening cysteine and the closing phenylalanine or tryptophan.

v_gene	CDR3aa
TRBV7-9	CASSLVEALSEAFF
TRBV5-1	CASSWDKAYEQYF
TRBV2	CASSSGRGVGEQYF
TRBV20-1	CSAGVLERGGRDTQYF
TRBV5-1	CASSLTHENYGYTF
TRBV7-2	CASSLGPGPYEQYF
TRBV4-1	CASSQAEQETQYF
TRBV25-1	CASIPRWSLKYSGANVLTF
TRBV20-1	CSAPTATSGNTIYF
TRBV19	CASRDRTLYEQYF
TRBV10-3	CAISESLASGDNNEQFF
TRBV7-2	CASSRTPQGQPQHF
TRBV9	CASSPRGDANTGELFF
TRBV4-3	CASSRDRGALHF
TRBV7-9	CASSLARRTGDTQYF
TRBV7-2	CASSLRGGNQPQHF
TRBV7-2	CASSADSLNEQFF
TRBV5-1	CASSPAGDTGELFF
TRBV2	CATNPSWRGTDTQYF
TRBV20-1	CSAPARLTGRAQHF
TRBV29-1	CSVGAGGGTDTQYF
TRBV7-2	CASSLEHNQPQHF
TRBV6-2/TRBV6-3	CASSRLDTEAFF
TRBV27	CASRPGGPYNYGYTF
TRBV4-1	CASSPHPGQGWNSPLHF
TRBV29-1	CSVEMKGSYTF